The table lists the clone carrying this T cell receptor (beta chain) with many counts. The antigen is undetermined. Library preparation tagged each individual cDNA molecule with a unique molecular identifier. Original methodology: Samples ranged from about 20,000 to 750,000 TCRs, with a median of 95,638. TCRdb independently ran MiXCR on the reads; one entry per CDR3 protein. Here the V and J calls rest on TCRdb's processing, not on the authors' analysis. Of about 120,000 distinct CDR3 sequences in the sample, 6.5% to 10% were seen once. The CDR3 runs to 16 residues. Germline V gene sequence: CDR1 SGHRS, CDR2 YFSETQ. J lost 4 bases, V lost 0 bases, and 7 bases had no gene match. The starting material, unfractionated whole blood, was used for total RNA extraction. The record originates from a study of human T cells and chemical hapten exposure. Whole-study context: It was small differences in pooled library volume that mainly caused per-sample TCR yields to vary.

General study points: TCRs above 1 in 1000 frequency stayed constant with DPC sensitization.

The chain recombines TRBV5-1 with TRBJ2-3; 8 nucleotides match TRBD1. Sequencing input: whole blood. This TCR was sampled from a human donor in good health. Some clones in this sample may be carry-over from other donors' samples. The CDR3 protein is CASSLARTGSADTQYF. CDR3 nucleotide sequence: TGCGCCAGCAGCTTGGCCCGGACAGGGTCGGCAGATACGCAGTATTTT.